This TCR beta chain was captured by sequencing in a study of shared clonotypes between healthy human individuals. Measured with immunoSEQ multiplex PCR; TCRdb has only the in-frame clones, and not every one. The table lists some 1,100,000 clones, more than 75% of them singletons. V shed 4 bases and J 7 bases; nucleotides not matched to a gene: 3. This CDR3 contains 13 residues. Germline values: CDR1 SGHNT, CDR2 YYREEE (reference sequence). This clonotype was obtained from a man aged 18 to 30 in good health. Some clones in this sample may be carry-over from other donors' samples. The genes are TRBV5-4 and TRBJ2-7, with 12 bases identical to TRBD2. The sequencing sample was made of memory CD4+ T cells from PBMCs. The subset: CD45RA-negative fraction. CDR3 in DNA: TGTGCCAGCAGCCTCGGGACTAGCGGGGAGCAGTACTTC. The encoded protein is CASSLGTSGEQYF. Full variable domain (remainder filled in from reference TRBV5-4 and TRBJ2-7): ETGVTQSPTHLIKTRGQQVTLRCSSQSGHNTVSWYQQALGQGPQFIFQYYREEENGRGNFPPRFSGLQFPNYSSELNVNALELDDSALYLCASSLGTSGEQYFGPGTRLTVT.